The 16 T cell receptor beta chains given below trace back to one sample, sequenced in a study of Ad26.COV2.S vaccination and SARS-CoV-2 variants. TCRdb's table, derived via immunoSEQ multiplex PCR, lists solely in-frame clones and lacks some. The sample lists approximately 420,000 clones, roughly 90% seen once, with approximately 4% in the top ten. Noted treatment: 19 received Ad26.COV2.S at low or high dose, single or two shots; about five received placebo; per-sample allocation not given. The samples date from day 63 after the first vaccine or placebo injection. The sample was peripheral blood, taken in a trial of Ad26.COV2.S vaccine versus placebo. The receptors here all came from a person aged 18-65 years who received the Ad26.COV2.S COVID-19 vaccine or a placebo.

A few counts support this clone. This chain connects TRBV6-6 to TRBJ1-5; D call uncertain. This CDR3 spans 15 amino acids. Germline CDR1 and CDR2: MNHNY and SVGAGI (reference sequence). V was shortened by 2 bases and J by 0 bases, with 8 bases between the two germline ends. CDR3 residues: CASSYGHRSNQPQHF. CDR3 DNA sequence: TGTGCCAGCAGTTACGGTCACCGTAGCAATCAGCCCCAGCATTTT.

This chain uses TRBV2 with TRBJ2-1; 14 bases agree with TRBD2. The CDR3 sequence is 17 residues long. V lost 2 bases and J lost 10; bases outside the gene matches: 10. The germline V gene has CDR1 SNHLY and CDR2 FYNNEI. CDR3 sequence (DNA): TGTGCCAGCAGTGAATTGTTTCCGGGACTAGCGGGGGAAGAGCAGTTCTTC. Protein sequence: CASSELFPGLAGEEQFF.

V and J are TRBV6-6 and TRBJ2-7; TRBD1 agrees at 9 bases. Germline CDR1 MNHNY, CDR2 SVGAGI (reference sequence). Unmatched junction bases numbered 4, after V lost 6 bases and J lost 4 bases. The CDR3 spans 13 residues. For the CDR3, the DNA is TGTGCCAGCAGCGGGACAGGGCATTACGAGCAGTACTTC. Protein product: CASSGTGHYEQYF.

CDR3 sequence (DNA): TGTGCCAGCAGCCGGACCGAGGGTGGCTACACCTTC. Translation: CASSRTEGGYTF. The rearrangement uses TRBV6-2 or TRBV6-3 and TRBJ1-2; D uncertain. Trimming stripped 6 bases from V and 7 bases from J, with 12 bases between. The CDR3 is 12 amino acids. CDR1 is MNHEY and CDR2 is SVGEGT in the germline V gene.

The genes are TRBV6-5 and TRBJ1-5, with D possibly matching TRBD1 (5 bases). CDR1 is MNHEY, CDR2 SVGAGI, per germline. The CDR3 extends over 13 amino acids. The V end was cut by 6 bases, the J end by 9 bases, with 15 bases between. The CDR3 DNA is TGTGCCAGCAGGAGGGACCGAATCTCGCCCCAGCATTTT. The encoded protein is CASRRDRISPQHF.

The V call is TRBV29-1, the J call TRBJ2-7, with TRBD2 as a possible D gene (6 bases). V lost 4 bases to trimming and J lost 2 bases, with 15 bases between them. The CDR3 spans 14 residues. Germline V gene data show CDR1 as SQVTM and CDR2 as ANQGSEA. Here the CDR3 reads CSVGRGTGAYEQYF. In DNA, the CDR3 is TGCAGCGTTGGGCGCGGGACGGGGGCCTACGAGCAGTACTTC.

This clone was observed once. The chain has TRBV14 and TRBJ2-7, with 11 bases fitting TRBD1. Germline-derived CDR1 and CDR2 are SGHDN and FVKESK. After removal of 4 bases from V and 7 bases from J, the junction contained 3 bases not matched to a gene. This CDR3 is 13 amino acids long. This CDR3 reads CASSRDRGGEQYF. The CDR3 nucleotides are TGTGCCAGCAGCCGGGACAGGGGGGGAGAGCAGTACTTC.

The V gene is TRBV21-1, the J gene TRBJ2-2; the table gives TRBD2 as D, unverified against the DNA. TRBV21-1 is a documented pseudogene. The CDR3 has 16 amino acids. The CDR3 spells CASSKMVGGATGELFF. CDR3 bases: TGTGCCAGCAGCAAAATGGTCGGGGGGGCGACCGGGGAGCTGTTTTTT.

The chain has TRBV5-1 and TRBJ1-1; TRBD1 matches 7 bases. The germline CDR1 and CDR2 sequences are SGHRS and YFSETQ. The V and J ends lost 2 bases and 4 bases, in that order; junction bases with no gene match: 8. The CDR3 covers 15 residues. The CDR3 loop is CASSLMTGWSTEAFF. CDR3 DNA sequence: TGCGCCAGCAGCTTAATGACAGGGTGGTCCACTGAAGCTTTCTTT. Supplemented by reference TRBV5-1 and TRBJ1-1, the full variable domain reads KAGVTQTPRYLIKTRGQQVTLSCSPISGHRSVSWYQQTPGQGLQFLFEYFSETQRNKGNFPGRFSGRQFSNSRSEMNVSTLELGDSALYLCASSLMTGWSTEAFFGQGTRLTVV.

The gene calls are TRBV12-5 and TRBJ1-1, with a possible D match to TRBD1 (6 bases). Germline V gives CDR1 LGHNT, CDR2 FRNRAP. The V gene lost 1 base and the J gene lost 0 bases, with 24 bases spanning the gap. The length of the CDR3 is 20 residues. The CDR3 sequence: CASGLGFGLSTQGLNTEAFF. The CDR3 bases are TGTGCTAGTGGTTTGGGCTTTGGGCTATCCACACAGGGACTGAACACTGAAGCTTTCTTT. The full variable domain, rest sourced from reference TRBV12-5 and TRBJ1-1, is DARVTQTPRHKVTEMGQEVTMRCQPILGHNTVFWYRQTMMQGLELLAYFRNRAPLDDSGMPKDRFSAEMPDATLATLKIQPSEPRDSAVYFCASGLGFGLSTQGLNTEAFFGQGTRLTVV.

The chain uses TRBV29-1 and TRBJ2-3, with D maybe TRBD1 (6 bases). The V gene lost 0 bases and the J gene lost 1 base, with 8 bases spanning the gap. Germline V lookup: CDR1 SQVTM, CDR2 ANQGSEA. This CDR3 spans 14 amino acids. The chain's CDR3 is CSVEEGARTDTQYF. In DNA form, the CDR3 reads TGCAGCGTTGAAGAGGGGGCACGCACAGATACGCAGTATTTT.

The J gene is TRBJ2-7, the V gene TRBV12-3 or TRBV12-4, with D hard to call. CDR3 size: 12 residues. The V end lost 4 bases, the J end lost 4 bases, and 8 bases lay between the germline ends. The CDR3 DNA is TGTGCCAGCAGTTCGGATGGGTACGAGCAGTACTTC. It encodes CASSSDGYEQYF.

This chain connects TRBV4-1 to TRBJ2-7; D perhaps matches TRBD1 (5 bases). In germline, CDR1 is MGHRA, CDR2 YSYEKL. There are 14 residues in the CDR3. Between the trimmed V and J ends, which lost 4 bases and 1 base, there was a span of 11 bases. CDR3 residues: CASSPADSSYEQYF. As DNA, the CDR3 is TGCGCCAGCAGCCCTGCCGACAGTTCCTACGAGCAGTACTTC.

The rearrangement links TRBV18 to TRBJ1-1; 8 bases map to TRBD1. Germline lookup yields CDR1 KGHSH and CDR2 LQKENI. V lost 3 bases to trimming and J lost 3 bases; unmatched junction nucleotides: 6. This CDR3 is 15 amino acids long. This CDR3 is CASSPRQGKDTEAFF. The DNA for the CDR3 is TGTGCCAGCTCACCCCGACAGGGGAAGGACACTGAAGCTTTCTTT.

The chain links TRBV20-1 to TRBJ2-1; possible D gene TRBD2, 7 bases. CDR3 length equals 15 residues. V lost 3 bases and J 9 bases, leaving 21 bases between the germline ends. The germline CDR1 and CDR2 sequences are DFQATT and SNEGSKA (reference sequence). The CDR3 is CSASTWGGRGVEQFF. CDR3 coding DNA: TGCAGTGCTAGTACTTGGGGGGGCCGAGGTGTTGAGCAGTTCTTC.

Here the CDR3 DNA reads TGTGCCAGCAGCGTAGGACTCAAACGGGGTTACGAGCAGTACTTC. It yields the protein CASSVGLKRGYEQYF. J is TRBJ2-7 and V is TRBV9, with D possibly TRBD2 on 5 matching bases. This CDR3 has 15 amino acids. The germline V and J ends were trimmed by 0 bases and 4 bases, with 14 bases remaining between them. The germline V gene has CDR1 SGDLS and CDR2 YYNGEE.